This T cell receptor (beta chain) emerged from a study of shared clonotypes between healthy human individuals. Sequencing used immunoSEQ multiplex PCR; TCRdb keeps in-frame clones, though not all of them. The table lists approximately 2.3 million clones, 90% to 95% of them singletons. Sequences were obtained from naive CD4+ T cells from PBMCs. Subset denoted: CD45RA+ positively selected. This receptor was identified in a man between 18 and 29 years old in good health. Some clones in this sample may be carry-over from other donors' samples.

The DNA of the CDR3 is TGTGCCAGCAGTAGTTTGGGACAGTCCTACGAGCAGTACTTC. Amino acid sequence: CASSSLGQSYEQYF. The J gene is TRBJ2-7, the V gene TRBV2, with 7 bases matching TRBD1. Germline CDR1 reads SNHLY; CDR2 reads FYNNEI. With 5 bases clipped from V and 1 base from J, the junction kept 5 bases outside the gene matches. This CDR3 contains 14 residues.